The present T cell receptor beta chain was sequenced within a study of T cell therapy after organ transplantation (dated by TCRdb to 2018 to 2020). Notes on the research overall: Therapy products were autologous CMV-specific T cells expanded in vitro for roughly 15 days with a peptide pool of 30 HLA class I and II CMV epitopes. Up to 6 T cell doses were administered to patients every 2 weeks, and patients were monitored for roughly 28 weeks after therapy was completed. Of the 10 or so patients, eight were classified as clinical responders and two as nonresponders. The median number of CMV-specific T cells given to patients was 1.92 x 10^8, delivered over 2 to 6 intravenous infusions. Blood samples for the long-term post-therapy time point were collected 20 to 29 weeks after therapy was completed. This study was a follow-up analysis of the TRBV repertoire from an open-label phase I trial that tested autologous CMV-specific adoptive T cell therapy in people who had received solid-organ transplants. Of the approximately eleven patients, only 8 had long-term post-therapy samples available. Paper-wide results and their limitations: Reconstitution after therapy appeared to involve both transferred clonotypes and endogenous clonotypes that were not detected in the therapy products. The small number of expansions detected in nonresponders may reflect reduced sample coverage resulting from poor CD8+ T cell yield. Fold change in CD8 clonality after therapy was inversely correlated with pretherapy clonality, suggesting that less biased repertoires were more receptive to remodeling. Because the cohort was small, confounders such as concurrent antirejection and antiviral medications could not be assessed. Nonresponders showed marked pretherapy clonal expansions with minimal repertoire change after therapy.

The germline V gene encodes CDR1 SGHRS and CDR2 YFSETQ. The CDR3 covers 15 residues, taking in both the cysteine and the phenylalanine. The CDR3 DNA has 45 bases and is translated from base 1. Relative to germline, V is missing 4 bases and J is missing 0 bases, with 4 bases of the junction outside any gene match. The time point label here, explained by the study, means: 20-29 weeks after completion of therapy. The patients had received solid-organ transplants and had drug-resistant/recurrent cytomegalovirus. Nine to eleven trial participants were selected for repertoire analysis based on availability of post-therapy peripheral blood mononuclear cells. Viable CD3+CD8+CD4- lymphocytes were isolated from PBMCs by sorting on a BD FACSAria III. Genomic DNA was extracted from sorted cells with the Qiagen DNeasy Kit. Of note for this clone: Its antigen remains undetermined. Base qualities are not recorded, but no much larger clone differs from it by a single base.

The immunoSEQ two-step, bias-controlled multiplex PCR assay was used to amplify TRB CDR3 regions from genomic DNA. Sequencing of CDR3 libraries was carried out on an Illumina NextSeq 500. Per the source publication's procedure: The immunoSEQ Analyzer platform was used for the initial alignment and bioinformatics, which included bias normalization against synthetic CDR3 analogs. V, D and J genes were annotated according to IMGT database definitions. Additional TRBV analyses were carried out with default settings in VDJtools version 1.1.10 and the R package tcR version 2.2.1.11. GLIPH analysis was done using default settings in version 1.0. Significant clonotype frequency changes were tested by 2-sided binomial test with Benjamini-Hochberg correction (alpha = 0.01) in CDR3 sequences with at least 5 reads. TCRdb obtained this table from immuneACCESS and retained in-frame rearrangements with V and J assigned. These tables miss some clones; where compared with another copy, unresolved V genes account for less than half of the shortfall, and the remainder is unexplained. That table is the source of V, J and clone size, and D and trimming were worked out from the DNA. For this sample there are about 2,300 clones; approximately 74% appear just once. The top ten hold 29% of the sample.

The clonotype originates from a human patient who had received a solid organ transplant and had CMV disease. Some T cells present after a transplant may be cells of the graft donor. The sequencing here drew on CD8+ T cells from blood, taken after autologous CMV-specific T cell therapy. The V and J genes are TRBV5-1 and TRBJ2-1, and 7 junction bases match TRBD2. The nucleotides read TGCGCCAGCAGCCTAGCGGAAAGCTCCTACAATGAGCAGTTCTTC. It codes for CASSLAESSYNEQFF.